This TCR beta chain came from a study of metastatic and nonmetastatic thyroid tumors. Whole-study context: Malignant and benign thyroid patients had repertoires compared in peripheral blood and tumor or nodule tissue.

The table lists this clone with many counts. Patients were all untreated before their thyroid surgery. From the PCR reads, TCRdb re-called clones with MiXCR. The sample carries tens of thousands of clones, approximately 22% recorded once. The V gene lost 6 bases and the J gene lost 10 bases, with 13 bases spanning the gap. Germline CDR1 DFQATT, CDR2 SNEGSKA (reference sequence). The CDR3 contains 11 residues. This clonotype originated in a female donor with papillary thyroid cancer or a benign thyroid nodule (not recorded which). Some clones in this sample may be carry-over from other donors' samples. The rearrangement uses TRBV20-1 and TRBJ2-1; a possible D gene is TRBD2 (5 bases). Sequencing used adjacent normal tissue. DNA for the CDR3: TGCAGTGCAGCCCTTGAGCGGGAGCAGTTCTTC. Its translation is CSAALEREQFF.